The source of this TCR beta chain is a study of T cells expressing NK-cell markers. Findings and caveats of the study: CD8+ T cells in over 5 donors included dominant NKG2C+ clonotypes at 1.0-7.0%. Whether expanded NKG2C-expressing T cell clones recognize HCMV is unknown. These clonotypes, the leaders elsewhere, also led the CD3+CD56-NKG2C+ fraction in several donors.

TCRdb reanalyzed the 5' RACE reads and collapses them to one entry per CDR3 protein, without DNA. The sample includes more than 250,000 distinct CDR3 sequences. About this clonotype: Its target is unknown.

This receptor was taken from a young man in good health. The sequencing input was blood T cells: a sorted CD56 or NKG2C T cell subset, CD4+ or CD8+ T cells, or bulk PBMC T cells (not recorded which).

Here the CDR3 reads CASSQGTLAGSYNEQFF. The chain is built from TRBV3-1 and TRBJ2-1; TCRdb's D call of TRBD2 is untestable without DNA. The CDR3 has 17 amino acids. Germline lookup yields CDR1 LGHDT and CDR2 YNNKEL (reference sequence).